The rows below give T cell receptor beta chains drawn from one sample of a study of T cell changes during pregnancy in multiple sclerosis. The protocol was immunoSEQ multiplex PCR, while the TCRdb copy is restricted to in-frame clones and leaves out a portion. The sample includes approximately 92,000 clones, 92% of them seen just once. The sequencing used peripheral blood, collected in the first trimester of pregnancy. These receptors all stem from a female donor with multiple sclerosis, enrolled in a pregnancy study. Each CDR3 is given with its conserved first and last residue. A D gene is named only where the DNA matches it firmly. The size of a clone is reported for some rows only, either as once, few or many, or as a class for expanded clones.

clone size	J gene	CDR3 length	V gene	D gene	CDR3 protein	CDR3 DNA
.	TRBJ2-2	13	TRBV29-1	TRBD1	CSVGQGGAGELFF	TGCAGCGTTGGACAGGGGGGTGCCGGGGAGCTGTTTTTT
.	TRBJ2-7	15	TRBV19	.	CASSIGRAGLDEQYF	TGTGCCAGTAGTATAGGGCGAGCGGGTCTCGACGAGCAGTACTTC
.	TRBJ2-1	13	TRBV10-2	.	CASTGPGGNEQFF	TGCGCCAGCACCGGACCGGGCGGGAATGAGCAGTTCTTC
.	TRBJ1-1	14	TRBV5-1	TRBD1	CASSLRTGGLEAFF	TGCGCCAGCAGCTTGCGGACAGGAGGGCTTGAAGCTTTCTTT
.	TRBJ2-1	12	TRBV5-1	.	CASSSTLNEQFF	TGCGCCAGCAGCTCGACTCTCAATGAGCAGTTCTTC
.	TRBJ2-1	15	TRBV5-1	TRBD2	CASSNSGGEYNEQFF	TGCGCCAGCAGCAATAGCGGGGGGGAATACAATGAGCAGTTCTTC
.	TRBJ2-5	16	TRBV4-1	.	CASSQDIQGRWETQYF	TGCGCCAGCAGCCAAGACATCCAGGGGCGTTGGGAGACCCAGTACTTC
.	TRBJ1-1	14	TRBV6-5	.	CASSYSVEGTEAFF	TGTGCCAGCAGTTACTCGGTGGAGGGCACTGAAGCTTTCTTT
.	TRBJ2-1	13	TRBV27	.	CASGRESYNEQFF	TGTGCCAGCGGCAGGGAATCCTACAATGAGCAGTTCTTC
.	TRBJ1-4	15	TRBV2	TRBD1	CASSPPGQRDEKLFF	TGTGCCAGCAGTCCGCCGGGACAGAGAGATGAAAAACTGTTTTTT
.	TRBJ2-2	15	TRBV9	.	CASSVEGVNTGELFF	TGTGCCAGCAGCGTAGAAGGGGTGAACACCGGGGAGCTGTTTTTT
few	TRBJ2-7	17	TRBV4-1	TRBD2	CASSRTLAGGPLDEQYF	TGCGCCAGCAGCCGGACCCTAGCGGGAGGGCCGTTGGACGAGCAGTACTTC
.	TRBJ2-7	14	TRBV5-7	.	CASSRDSRTYEQYF	TGTGCCAGCAGCAGGGACTCGCGTACCTACGAGCAGTACTTC
.	TRBJ1-2	14	TRBV6-6	.	CASSYSEVGYGYTF	TGTGCCAGCAGTTATTCGGAGGTCGGCTATGGCTACACCTTC
.	TRBJ2-1	15	TRBV28	.	CASSLGGSASNEQFF	TGTGCCAGCAGTTTGGGAGGTAGCGCGAGTAATGAGCAGTTCTTC
.	TRBJ1-2	11	TRBV6-5	.	CASSYGPHYTF	TGTGCCAGCAGTTACGGGCCACACTACACCTTC
once	TRBJ1-1	11	TRBV29-1	.	CSVGQETEAFF	TGCAGCGTTGGCCAGGAAACTGAAGCTTTCTTT
.	TRBJ2-3	15	TRBV4-1	.	CASSQKPGGTDTQYF	TGCGCCAGCAGCCAAAAGCCGGGGGGCACAGATACGCAGTATTTT
once	TRBJ1-2	16	TRBV5-6	TRBD1	CASSLELDRVYYGYTF	TGTGCCAGCAGCTTGGAATTGGACAGGGTATACTATGGCTACACCTTC
.	TRBJ2-2	16	TRBV5-3	TRBD2	CARSLGLAGPLGELFF	TGTGCCAGAAGCCTCGGACTAGCGGGACCCCTGGGGGAGCTGTTTTTT
.	TRBJ1-5	16	TRBV27	.	CASSLSGGVGNQPQHF	TGTGCCAGCAGTTTATCGGGGGGGGTGGGCAATCAGCCCCAGCATTTT
.	TRBJ2-1	17	TRBV25-1	TRBD2	CASSGLAGGPFTNEQFF	TGTGCCAGCAGTGGATTAGCGGGAGGGCCGTTTACGAATGAGCAGTTCTTC